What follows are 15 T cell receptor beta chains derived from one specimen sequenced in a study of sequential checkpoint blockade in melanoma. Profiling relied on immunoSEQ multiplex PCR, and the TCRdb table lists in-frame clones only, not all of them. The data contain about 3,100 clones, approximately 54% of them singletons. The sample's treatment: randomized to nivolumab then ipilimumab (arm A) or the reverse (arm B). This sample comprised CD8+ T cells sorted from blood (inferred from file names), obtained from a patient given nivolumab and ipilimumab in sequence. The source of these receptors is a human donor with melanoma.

The CDR3 protein is CASSQDEREGLYEQYF. CDR3 DNA sequence: TGCGCCAGCAGCCAAGATGAGCGGGAGGGACTCTACGAGCAGTACTTC. V and J are TRBV4-1 and TRBJ2-7; 10 bases fit TRBD2. The CDR3 extends over 16 amino acids. Germline-derived CDR1 and CDR2 are MGHRA and YSYEKL. V lost 0 bases to trimming and J lost 3 bases; unmatched junction nucleotides: 5.

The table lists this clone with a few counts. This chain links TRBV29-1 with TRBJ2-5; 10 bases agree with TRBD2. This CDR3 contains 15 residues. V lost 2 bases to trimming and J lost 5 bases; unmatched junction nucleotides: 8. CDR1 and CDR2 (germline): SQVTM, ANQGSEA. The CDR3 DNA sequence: TGCAGCGTTGAACCTAGCGGGGGAGGAATTGAGACCCAGTACTTC. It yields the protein CSVEPSGGGIETQYF.

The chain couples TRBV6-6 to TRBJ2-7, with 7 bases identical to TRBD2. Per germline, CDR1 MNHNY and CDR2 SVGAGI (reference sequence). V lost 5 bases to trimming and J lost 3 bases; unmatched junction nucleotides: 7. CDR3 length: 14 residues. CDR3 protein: CASSTRLAGYEQYF. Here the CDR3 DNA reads TGTGCCAGCAGTACAAGACTAGCCGGCTACGAGCAGTACTTC.

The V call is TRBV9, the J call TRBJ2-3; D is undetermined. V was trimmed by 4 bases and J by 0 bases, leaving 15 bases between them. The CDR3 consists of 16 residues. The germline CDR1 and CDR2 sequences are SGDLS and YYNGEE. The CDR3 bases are TGTGCCAGCAGCTCAAGCGAAGCCTCTAGCACAGATACGCAGTATTTT. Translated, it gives CASSSSEASSTDTQYF.

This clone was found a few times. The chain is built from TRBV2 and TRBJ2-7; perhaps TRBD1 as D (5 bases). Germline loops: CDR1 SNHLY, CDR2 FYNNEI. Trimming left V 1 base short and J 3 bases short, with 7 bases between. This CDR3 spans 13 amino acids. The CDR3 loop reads CASSEGGFYEQYF. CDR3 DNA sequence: TGTGCCAGCAGTGAAGGGGGCTTCTACGAGCAGTACTTC.

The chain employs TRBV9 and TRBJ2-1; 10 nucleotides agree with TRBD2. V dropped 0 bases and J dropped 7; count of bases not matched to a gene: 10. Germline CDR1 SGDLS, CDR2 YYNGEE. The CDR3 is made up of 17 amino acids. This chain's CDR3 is CASSVGAGGLGINEQFF. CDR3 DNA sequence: TGTGCCAGCAGCGTAGGAGCGGGAGGGTTAGGGATAAATGAGCAGTTCTTC.

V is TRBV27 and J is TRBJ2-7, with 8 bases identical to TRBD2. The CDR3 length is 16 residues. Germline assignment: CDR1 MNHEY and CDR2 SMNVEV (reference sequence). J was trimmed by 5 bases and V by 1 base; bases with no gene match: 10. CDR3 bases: TGTGCCAGCAGTTTATGGCGCGGGGGGAAAACCAACGAGCAGTACTTC. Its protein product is CASSLWRGGKTNEQYF.

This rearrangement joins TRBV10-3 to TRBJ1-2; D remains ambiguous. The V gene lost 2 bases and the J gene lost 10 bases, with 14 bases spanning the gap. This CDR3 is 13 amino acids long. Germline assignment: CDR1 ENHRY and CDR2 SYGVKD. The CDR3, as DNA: TGTGCCATCAGTGAGGTCGGGAGCGGCCTCTACACCTTC. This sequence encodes CAISEVGSGLYTF.

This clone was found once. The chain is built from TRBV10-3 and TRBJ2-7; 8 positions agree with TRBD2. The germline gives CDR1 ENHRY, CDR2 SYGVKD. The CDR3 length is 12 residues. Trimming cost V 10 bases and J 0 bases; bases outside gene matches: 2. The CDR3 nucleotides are TGTGCCACCGGGACTAGCTCCTACGAGCAGTACTTC. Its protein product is CATGTSSYEQYF.

CDR3 nucleotide sequence: TGTGCCAGCAGAGAGTGGACAGGGGGAGACTACGAGCAGTACTTC. Its protein product is CASREWTGGDYEQYF. V is TRBV2 and J is TRBJ2-7; 10 nucleotides match TRBD1. The CDR3 runs to 15 residues. The germline CDR1 and CDR2 sequences are SNHLY and FYNNEI. With 6 bases clipped from V and 3 bases from J, the junction kept 8 bases outside the gene matches.

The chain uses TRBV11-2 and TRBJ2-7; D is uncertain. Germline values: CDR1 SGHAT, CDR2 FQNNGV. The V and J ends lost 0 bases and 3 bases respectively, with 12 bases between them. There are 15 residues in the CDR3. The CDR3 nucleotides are TGTGCCAGCAGCTTAGACGGGTCCGTATACTACGAGCAGTACTTC. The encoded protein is CASSLDGSVYYEQYF.

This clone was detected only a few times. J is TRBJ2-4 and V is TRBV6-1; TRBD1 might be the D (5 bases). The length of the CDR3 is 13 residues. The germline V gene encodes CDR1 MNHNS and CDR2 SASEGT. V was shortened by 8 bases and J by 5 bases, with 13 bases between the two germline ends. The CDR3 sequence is CASCWGVENIQYF. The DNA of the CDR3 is TGTGCCAGCTGCTGGGGCGTCGAAAACATTCAGTACTTC.

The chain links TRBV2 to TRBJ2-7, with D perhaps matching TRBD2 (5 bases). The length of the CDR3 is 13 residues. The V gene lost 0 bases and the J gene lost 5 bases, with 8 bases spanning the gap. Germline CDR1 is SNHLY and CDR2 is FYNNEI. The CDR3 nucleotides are TGTGCCAGCAGTGAAGCGGCGAGGGACGAGCAGTACTTC. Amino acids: CASSEAARDEQYF.

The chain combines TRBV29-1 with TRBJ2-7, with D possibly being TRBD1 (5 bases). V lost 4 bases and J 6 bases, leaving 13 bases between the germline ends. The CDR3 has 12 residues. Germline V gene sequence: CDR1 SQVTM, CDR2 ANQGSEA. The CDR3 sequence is CSVVVQGGEQYF. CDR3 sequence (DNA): TGCAGCGTTGTCGTGCAGGGCGGCGAGCAGTACTTC.

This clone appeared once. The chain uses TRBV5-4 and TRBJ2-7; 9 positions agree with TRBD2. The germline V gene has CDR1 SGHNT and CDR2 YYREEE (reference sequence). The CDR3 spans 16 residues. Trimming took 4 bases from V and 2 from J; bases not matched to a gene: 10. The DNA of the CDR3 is TGTGCCAGCAGCCAATCCCTAGCGGGGCCCCCCTACGAGCAGTACTTC. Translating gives CASSQSLAGPPYEQYF.